This entry describes one TCR beta chain. These data are taken from a study of blood T cell repertoires in COVID-19. Looking at the study overall: Acute and convalescent COVID-19 specimens originated in the United States, Italy and Spain. In each case, the material was cDNA or gDNA derived from T cells, B-cell-depleted T cells, or PBMCs.

Cohort assignment relied on participant-reported clinical history. V lost 3 bases and J lost 3; bases outside the gene matches: 4. Germline lookup yields CDR1 SGHKS and CDR2 YYEKEE (reference sequence). The CDR3 extends over 14 amino acids. TCRdb's copy holds only in-frame clones and misses some; the assay was immunoSEQ multiplex PCR. The sample has about 340,000 clones, 86% seen once; the top ten hold around 4.5%. The sequence came from a woman in her thirties or forties with acute COVID-19. The chain recombines TRBV5-5 with TRBJ2-3, with TRBD1 identical over 7 bases. Sequencing used PBMCs or T cells enriched from blood (not recorded which). CDR3 bases: TGTGCCAGCAGCTGGGGGACAGCGACAGATACGCAGTATTTT. The encoded protein is CASSWGTATDTQYF.